These 13 T cell receptor beta chains were sequenced from one sample in a study of OX40 agonist ivuxolimab in advanced cancers. Profiled with immunoSEQ multiplex PCR; TCRdb holds only in-frame clones, not every one. The data hold about 18,000 clones, with around three quarters observed a single time. This sample comprised CD4+ or CD8+ T cells sorted from blood, obtained in a trial of the OX40 agonist ivuxolimab. These TCRs come from an adult with an advanced solid tumor such as melanoma, head and neck, liver or kidney cancer.

This clone was seen only a few times. The V gene is TRBV28, the J gene TRBJ2-7; D is tentatively TRBD1 or TRBD2 (5 bases each). V lost 6 bases to trimming and J lost 6 bases, with 18 bases between them. The CDR3 has 14 residues. Germline V gene sequence: CDR1 MDHEN, CDR2 SYDVKM. CDR3 residues: CASSLRGEGVEQYF. CDR3 coding DNA: TGTGCCAGCAGCCTACGAGGGGAAGGGGTCGAGCAGTACTTC.

V usage is TRBV27 and J usage is TRBJ1-1; the D is unclear. This CDR3 is 17 amino acids long. Trimming stripped 0 bases from V and 3 bases from J, with 17 bases between. Germline V gene sequence: CDR1 MNHEY, CDR2 SMNVEV (reference sequence). CDR3 sequence (DNA): TGTGCCAGCAGTTTATCAACCCGGGGAGGGCGAGACACTGAAGCTTTCTTT. It yields the protein CASSLSTRGGRDTEAFF.

This sequence joins TRBV29-1 and TRBJ1-2, with 8 bases lining up with TRBD1. The germline CDR1 and CDR2 sequences are SQVTM and ANQGSEA. The CDR3 extends over 12 amino acids. V shed 7 bases, J shed 4 bases, and the junction held 5 bases outside the gene matches. CDR3 loop: CSAPGQAYGYTF. In DNA, the CDR3 is TGCAGCGCCCCGGGACAGGCCTATGGCTACACCTTC.

The chain combines TRBV7-1 with TRBJ2-3; no clear D. TRBV7-1 is reported as an ORF; its role is uncertain. V was cut by 4 bases and J by 2 bases, with 10 bases left in between. CDR3 length equals 14 residues. The DNA for the CDR3 is TGTGCCAGCAGCTTAGATGGGCCCACAGATACGCAGTATTTT. This gives the protein CASSLDGPTDTQYF.

This clone was counted a few times. The rearrangement joins TRBV5-5 to TRBJ1-5; 10 nucleotides align to TRBD1. From germline, CDR1 is SGHKS and CDR2 YYEKEE (reference sequence). The CDR3 loop spans 15 amino acids. V was clipped by 3 bases and J by 7 bases; unmatched bases: 7. The DNA of the CDR3 is TGTGCCAGCAGCTCCCCCGGGACAGGGGAACAGCCCCAGCATTTT. Protein: CASSSPGTGEQPQHF. Drawing the rest from reference TRBV5-5 and TRBJ1-5, the complete variable domain is DAGVTQSPTHLIKTRGQQVTLRCSPISGHKSVSWYQQVLGQGPQFIFQYYEKEERGRGNFPDRFSARQFPNYSSELNVNALLLGDSALYLCASSSPGTGEQPQHFGDGTRLSIL.

The CDR3 sequence: CASSPPGTGVRDPYEQYF. For the CDR3, the DNA is TGTGCCAGTAGTCCCCCCGGGACAGGGGTTCGGGATCCCTACGAGCAGTACTTC. The V and J genes are TRBV19 and TRBJ2-7, with 10 bases that match TRBD1. Trimming cost V 5 bases and J 2 bases; bases outside gene matches: 15. Germline V CDR1 and CDR2: LNHDA, SQIVND (reference sequence). This CDR3 has 18 amino acids.

This clone was detected only a few times. One end of the junction varies from germline; a read error may be responsible. The V and J genes are TRBV6-1 and TRBJ1-2; tentative D call: TRBD1 (5 bases). CDR3 length: 15 residues. Germline values: CDR1 MNHNS, CDR2 SASEGT. Here the CDR3 DNA reads TGTGCCACCAGTGGGTGGGGGGGGGCTAACTATGGCTACACCTTC. Translating it yields CATSGWGGANYGYTF.

The CDR3 protein is CASSQKGLGNNQPQHF. CDR3 bases: TGCGCCAGCAGCCAGAAAGGCCTTGGGAACAATCAGCCCCAGCATTTT. The V call is TRBV4-1, the J call TRBJ1-5; D not certain. The germline V gene encodes CDR1 MGHRA and CDR2 YSYEKL. This CDR3 has 16 amino acids. V was pared by 3 bases and J by 3 bases, with 15 bases between.

In this sample, this clone turned up a few times. The V call is TRBV4-1, the J call TRBJ1-1; unclear D gene. Trimming removed 1 base from V and 1 base from J, with 4 bases in between. CDR1 is MGHRA and CDR2 is YSYEKL in the germline V gene. The CDR3 contains 13 residues. CDR3 protein: CASSQGKNTEAFF. The CDR3 DNA reads as TGCGCCAGCAGCCAAGGAAAGAACACTGAAGCTTTCTTT.

This clone was seen a handful of times. V is TRBV6-6 and J is TRBJ2-1, with D perhaps matching TRBD1 (6 bases). V lost 7 bases to trimming and J lost 8 bases, with 18 bases between them. The CDR3 loop spans 14 amino acids. Germline values: CDR1 MNHNY, CDR2 SVGAGI (reference sequence). The CDR3 loop reads CASTNVQGRDEQFF. The CDR3 region has the DNA TGTGCCAGCACTAACGTACAGGGCCGGGATGAGCAGTTCTTC.

The V call is TRBV13, the J call TRBJ2-5; TRBD2 matches 8 bases. The CDR3 spans 18 residues. V lost 6 bases, J lost 5 bases, and 20 bases stayed unmatched. From germline, CDR1 is PRHDT and CDR2 FYEKMQ (reference sequence). The CDR3 here is CASSYRNSGIGPLETQYF. DNA of the CDR3: TGTGCCAGCAGTTACCGTAATAGCGGGATAGGGCCCCTGGAGACCCAGTACTTC.

The chain is built from TRBV27 and TRBJ1-1, with 7 bases matching TRBD1. The V segment lost 5 bases and the J segment 2 bases; nucleotides outside the gene matches: 8. Germline V lookup: CDR1 MNHEY, CDR2 SMNVEV (reference sequence). The CDR3 spans 15 residues. In DNA form, the CDR3 reads TGTGCCAGCAGTCCCCAACAGGGGACCAACACTGAAGCTTTCTTT. Translating it yields CASSPQQGTNTEAFF.

By proportion, this clone is medium-sized. The chain is built from TRBV9 and TRBJ2-2, with 8 bases fitting TRBD2. The CDR3 runs 17 residues. Germline CDR1 is SGDLS and CDR2 is YYNGEE. V shed 0 bases and J 0 bases; nucleotides not matched to a gene: 4. CDR3: CASSVAIAGTNTGELFF. The CDR3 DNA follows: TGTGCCAGCAGCGTAGCCATAGCGGGAACGAACACCGGGGAGCTGTTTTTT. Based on the CDR3 plus reference TRBV9 and TRBJ2-2, the full variable domain is DSGVTQTPKHLITATGQRVTLRCSPRSGDLSVYWYQQSLDQGLQFLIQYYNGEERAKGNILERFSAQQFPDLHSELNLSSLELGDSALYFCASSVAIAGTNTGELFFGEGSRLTVL.